The rows below give T cell receptor beta chains drawn from one sample of a study of OX40 agonist ivuxolimab in advanced cancers. Data came from immunoSEQ multiplex PCR; TCRdb stores just in-frame clones and leaves some out. The top ten hold around 2.8% of the sample, which has some 70,000 clones, about 90% seen once. Sequencing used CD4+ or CD8+ T cells sorted from blood, obtained in a trial of the OX40 agonist ivuxolimab. These receptors were taken from an adult with an advanced solid tumor such as melanoma, head and neck, liver or kidney cancer. Each CDR3 is given with its conserved first and last residue. A D gene is named only where the DNA matches it firmly. Size values are once, few and many counts, or a class for expanded clones, and some rows have none.

V	J	size	D	DNA	CDR3
TRBV5-1	TRBJ2-2	-	-	TGCGCCAGCAGCTTGGGGGGCACCGACACCGGGGAGCTGTTTTTT	CASSLGGTDTGELFF
TRBV7-3	TRBJ2-3	-	-	TGTGCCAGCAGCTTAAGTACCCGGTCTACGCAGTATTTT	CASSLSTRSTQYF
TRBV2	TRBJ1-5	few	-	TGTGCCAGCACTACAGGGCCCAATCAGCCCCAGCATTTT	CASTTGPNQPQHF
TRBV6-5	TRBJ1-1	-	-	TGTGCCAGCAGTTACGTCACGGTGAACACTGAAGCTTTCTTT	CASSYVTVNTEAFF
TRBV6-5	TRBJ2-7	-	-	TGTGCCAGCAGAGGAGTATCCTACGAGCAGTACTTC	CASRGVSYEQYF
TRBV28	TRBJ2-4	once	TRBD1	TGTGCCAGCAGAAAAACAGGGGTAGCCAAAAACATTCAGTACTTC	CASRKTGVAKNIQYF
TRBV27	TRBJ1-1	-	TRBD1	TGTGCCAGCAGTCAGGGAGGACGACAGGGCCTGTCCACTGAAGCTTTCTTT	CASSQGGRQGLSTEAFF
TRBV2	TRBJ1-2	-	TRBD1	TGTGCCAGCAGAGGTCGGGACAGGGAATATGGCTACACCTTC	CASRGRDREYGYTF
TRBV5-1	TRBJ1-6	-	TRBD1	TGCGCCAGCAGCTTAACAGGGGAACAATATAATTCACCCCTCCACTTT	CASSLTGEQYNSPLHF
TRBV10-1	TRBJ1-6	few	TRBD1	TGCGCCAGCAGTGGACCGGGACAGGCCGGTTCACCCCTCCACTTT	CASSGPGQAGSPLHF
TRBV5-1	TRBJ2-3	-	TRBD2	TGCGCCAGCAGCGCGGCGGGGACTAGCGGTCTCACAGATACGCAGTATTTT	CASSAAGTSGLTDTQYF
TRBV30	TRBJ1-1	-	-	TGTGCCTGGAGCCAAGGTGGCAGGGAGGGCACTGAAGCTTTCTTT	CAWSQGGREGTEAFF
TRBV5-4	TRBJ1-5	once	-	TGCGCCAGCAGCTTGGAGGGTTATAGCAATCAGCCCCAGCATTTT	CASSLEGYSNQPQHF
TRBV19	TRBJ2-2	-	-	TGTGCCAGTAGACTGGCCCGCGGGGAGCTGTTTTTT	CASRLARGELFF
TRBV7-9	TRBJ1-1	few	TRBD1	TGTGCCAGCAGCGGACAGGGAGCCACTGAAGCTTTCTTT	CASSGQGATEAFF
TRBV5-6	TRBJ1-1	-	-	TGTGCCAGCAGCTTATTAACAGCTAACACTGAAGCTTTCTTT	CASSLLTANTEAFF
TRBV5-1	TRBJ1-2	-	TRBD1	TGCGCCAGCAGCATCGACAGGGGGCAATATGGCTACACCTTC	CASSIDRGQYGYTF